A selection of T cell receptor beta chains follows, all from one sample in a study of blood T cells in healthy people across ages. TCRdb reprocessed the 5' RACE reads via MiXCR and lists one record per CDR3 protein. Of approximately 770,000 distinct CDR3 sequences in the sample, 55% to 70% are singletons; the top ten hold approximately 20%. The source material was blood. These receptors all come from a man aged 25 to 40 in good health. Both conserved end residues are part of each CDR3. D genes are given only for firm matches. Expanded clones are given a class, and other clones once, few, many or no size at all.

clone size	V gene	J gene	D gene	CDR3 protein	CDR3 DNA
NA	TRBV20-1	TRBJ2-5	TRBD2	CSATDRLAQETQYF	TGCAGTGCCACTGATCGACTAGCACAAGAGACCCAGTACTTC
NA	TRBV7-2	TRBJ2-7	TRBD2	CASSRLAGGLYNEQYF	TGTGCCAGCAGTCGACTAGCGGGAGGACTATACAATGAGCAGTACTTC
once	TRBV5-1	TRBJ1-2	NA	CASSLVGGRRTNGYTF	TGCGCCAGCAGCTTAGTTGGCGGCAGGAGAACTAATGGCTACACCTTC
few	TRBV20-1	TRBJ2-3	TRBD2	CSARPRTSATDTQYF	TGCAGTGCTAGACCGAGGACTAGCGCCACAGATACGCAGTATTTT
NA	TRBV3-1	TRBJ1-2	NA	CASSSYGGWEDYGYTF	TGTGCCAGCAGCAGCTACGGAGGTTGGGAGGACTATGGCTACACCTTC
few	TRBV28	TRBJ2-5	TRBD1	CASSPDRGMETQYF	TGTGCCAGCAGCCCTGACAGGGGGATGGAGACCCAGTACTTC
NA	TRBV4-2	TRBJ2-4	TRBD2	CASSQHTGTSGVGNIQYF	TGTGCCAGCAGCCAACACACCGGGACTAGCGGGGTTGGAAACATTCAGTACTTC
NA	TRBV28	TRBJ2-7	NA	CASSSPRSRRGYEQYF	TGTGCCAGCAGTTCCCCACGATCACGCAGGGGTTACGAGCAGTACTTC
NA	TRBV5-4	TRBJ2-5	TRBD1	CASSLVGGQDQETQYF	TGTGCCAGCAGCTTGGTGGGGGGACAGGACCAAGAGACCCAGTACTTC
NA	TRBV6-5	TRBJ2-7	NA	CASSYAGQIGYEQYF	TGTGCCAGCAGTTACGCCGGACAGATAGGCTACGAGCAGTACTTC
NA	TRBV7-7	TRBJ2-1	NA	CASSSGPGGEQFF	TGTGCCAGCAGCTCGGGGCCCGGGGGTGAGCAGTTCTTC
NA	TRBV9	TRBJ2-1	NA	CASSVDTTHEQFF	TGTGCCAGCAGCGTAGATACAACCCATGAGCAGTTCTTC
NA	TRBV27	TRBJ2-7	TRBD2	CACRPRTSGHYEQYF	TGTGCCTGCAGACCCCGGACTAGCGGGCACTACGAGCAGTACTTC
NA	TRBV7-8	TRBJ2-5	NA	CASSTIVTIEETQYF	TGTGCCAGCAGCACAATAGTGACTATTGAAGAGACCCAGTACTTC
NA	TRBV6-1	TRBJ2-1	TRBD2	CASSRAGGENEQFF	TGTGCCAGCAGTAGAGCGGGGGGGGAGAATGAGCAGTTCTTC
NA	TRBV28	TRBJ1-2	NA	CASSASGTGGNYGYTF	TGTGCCAGCAGTGCCTCCGGGACGGGAGGTAACTATGGCTACACCTTC
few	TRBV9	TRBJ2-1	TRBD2	CASSSSGVSYNEQFF	TGTGCCAGCAGCTCGAGCGGGGTCTCCTACAATGAGCAGTTCTTC
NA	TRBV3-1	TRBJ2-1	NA	CASSQPLAGSYNEQFF	TGTGCCAGCAGCCAGCCCTTGGCGGGTAGCTACAATGAGCAGTTCTTC
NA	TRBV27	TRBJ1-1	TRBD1	CASRKQGRNTEAFF	TGTGCCAGCAGAAAACAGGGGAGGAACACTGAAGCTTTCTTT
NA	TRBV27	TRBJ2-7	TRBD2	CASRGGTSADEQYF	TGTGCCAGCAGAGGCGGGACTAGTGCCGACGAGCAGTACTTC
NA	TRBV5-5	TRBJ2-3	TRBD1	CASSLVGQEVTDTQYF	TGTGCCAGCAGCTTGGTAGGACAGGAGGTAACAGATACGCAGTATTTT
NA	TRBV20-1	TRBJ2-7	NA	CSAQGGSSNEQYF	TGCAGTGCCCAAGGGGGAAGCTCCAACGAGCAGTACTTC
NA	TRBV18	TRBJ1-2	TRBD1	CASSPNPGTAFGYTF	TGTGCCAGCTCGCCGAATCCCGGGACAGCCTTCGGCTACACCTTC
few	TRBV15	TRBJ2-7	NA	CATSRDRAAYEQYF	TGTGCCACCAGCAGAGACAGGGCGGCGTACGAGCAGTACTTC
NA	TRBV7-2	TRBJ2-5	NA	CASSLGGSAMAQYF	TGTGCCAGCAGCTTAGGGGGATCCGCGATGGCCCAGTACTTC
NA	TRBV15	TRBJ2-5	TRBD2	CATSRVSAGGPETQYF	TGTGCCACCAGCAGAGTTTCGGCGGGGGGGCCAGAGACCCAGTACTTC
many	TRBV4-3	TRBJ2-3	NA	CASSQGSGEVDTQYF	TGCGCCAGCAGCCAAGGTTCGGGAGAGGTTGATACGCAGTATTTT
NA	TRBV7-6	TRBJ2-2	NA	CASSLSGSTGELFF	TGTGCCAGCAGCTTATCGGGAAGCACCGGGGAGCTGTTTTTT
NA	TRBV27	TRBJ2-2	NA	CASSFFPRTDENTGELFF	TGTGCCAGCAGTTTTTTCCCCCGGACAGACGAGAACACCGGGGAGCTGTTTTTT
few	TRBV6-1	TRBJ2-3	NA	CASSKGGGADTQYF	TGTGCCAGCAGTAAAGGGGGGGGAGCAGATACGCAGTATTTT
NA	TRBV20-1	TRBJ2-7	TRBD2	CSSIAGGPGEQYF	TGCAGTTCGATAGCGGGAGGGCCGGGGGAGCAGTACTTC
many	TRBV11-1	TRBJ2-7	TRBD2	CASSRPGTSGTYEQYF	TGTGCCAGCAGCCGACCCGGGACTAGCGGGACCTACGAGCAGTACTTC
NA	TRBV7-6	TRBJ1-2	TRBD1	CASSLMTGGKVVGYTF	TGTGCCAGCAGCTTGATGACAGGGGGCAAAGTAGTTGGCTACACCTTC
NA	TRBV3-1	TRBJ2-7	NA	CASSQVATYEQYF	TGTGCCAGCAGCCAAGTTGCGACCTACGAGCAGTACTTC
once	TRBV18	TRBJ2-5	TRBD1	CASSTAYGTGGETQYF	TGTGCCAGCTCAACGGCTTACGGGACAGGCGGGGAGACCCAGTACTTC
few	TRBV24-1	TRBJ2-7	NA	CATKRGRNNEQYF	TGTGCCACCAAGAGGGGTAGGAACAACGAGCAGTACTTC
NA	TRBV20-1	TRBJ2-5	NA	CSARAADFQETQYF	TGCAGTGCTAGAGCCGCGGATTTTCAAGAGACCCAGTACTTC
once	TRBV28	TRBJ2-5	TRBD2	CASLAGVGNEQYF	TGTGCCAGTTTAGCGGGAGTTGGGAATGAGCAGTACTTC
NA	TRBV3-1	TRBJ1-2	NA	CASSQATGHGYTF	TGTGCCAGCAGCCAAGCCACAGGGCATGGCTACACCTTC
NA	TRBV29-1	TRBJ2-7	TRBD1	CSVTRDRGNEQYF	TGCAGCGTAACGAGGGACAGGGGAAACGAGCAGTACTTC
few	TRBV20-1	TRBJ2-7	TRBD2	CSARATGGITYEQYF	TGCAGTGCTAGAGCTACGGGGGGGATAACCTACGAGCAGTACTTC
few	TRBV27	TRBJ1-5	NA	CASSVSVGDSNQPQHF	TGTGCCAGCAGTGTATCGGTAGGGGATAGCAATCAGCCCCAGCATTTT
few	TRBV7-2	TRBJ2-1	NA	CATTRALNEQFF	TGTGCCACAACGAGGGCTTTAAATGAGCAGTTCTTC
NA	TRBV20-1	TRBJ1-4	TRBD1	CSGRTGNGEKLFF	TGCAGTGGTCGGACAGGGAATGGTGAAAAACTGTTTTTT
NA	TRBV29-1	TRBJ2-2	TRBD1	CSVVGDRNTGELFF	TGCAGCGTTGTGGGGGACAGAAACACCGGGGAGCTGTTTTTT
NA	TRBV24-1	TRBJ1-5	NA	CATFTQGRGQPQHF	TGTGCCACCTTTACCCAGGGGAGGGGTCAGCCCCAGCATTTT
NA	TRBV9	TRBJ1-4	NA	CASSASEAGTPGEKLFF	TGTGCCAGCAGCGCCTCCGAGGCCGGGACGCCTGGTGAAAAACTGTTTTTT
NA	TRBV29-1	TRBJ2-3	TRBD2	CSGGTSGADTQYF	TGCAGCGGTGGGACTAGCGGGGCAGATACGCAGTATTTT
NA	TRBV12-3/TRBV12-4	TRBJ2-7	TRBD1	CASSLTGTGEYEQYF	TGTGCCAGCAGTTTGACTGGGACAGGGGAATACGAGCAGTACTTC
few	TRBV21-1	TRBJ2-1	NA	CASSGRDRRSDEQFF	TGTGCCAGCAGCGGTCGGGACAGGCGATCGGATGAGCAGTTCTTC
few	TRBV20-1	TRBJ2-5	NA	CSARVETRDGRPRETQYF	TGCAGTGCTAGAGTTGAGACCAGGGACGGCCGGCCCCGAGAGACCCAGTACTTC
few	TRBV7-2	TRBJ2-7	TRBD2	CASSSVGLAGGLYYEQYF	TGTGCCAGCAGCTCGGTGGGACTAGCGGGAGGTCTTTACTACGAGCAGTACTTC
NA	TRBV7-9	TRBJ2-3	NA	CASSPPVMGGTDTQYF	TGTGCCAGCAGCCCCCCGGTCATGGGGGGCACAGATACGCAGTATTTT
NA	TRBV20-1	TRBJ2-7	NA	CSAKGETVSEQYF	TGCAGTGCTAAAGGGGAGACGGTCTCCGAGCAGTACTTC
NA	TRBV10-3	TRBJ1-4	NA	CAISERTGSNEKLFF	TGTGCCATCAGTGAACGGACTGGGAGTAATGAAAAACTGTTTTTT
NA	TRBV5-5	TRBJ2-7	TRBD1	CASSFTGGNEQYF	TGTGCCAGCAGCTTTACAGGGGGCAACGAGCAGTACTTC
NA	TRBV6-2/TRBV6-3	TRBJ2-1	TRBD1	CASTGQGDEQFF	TGTGCCAGCACCGGACAGGGGGATGAGCAGTTCTTC